This TCR beta chain was sequenced during a study of siplizumab effects on memory and regulatory T cells. V was pared by 3 bases and J by 8 bases, with 23 bases between. The CDR3 consists of 17 residues. CDR1 is SGHTA and CDR2 is FQGNSA in the germline V gene. Concerning this clone: Its antigen remains unknown.

Produced via immunoSEQ multiplex PCR; TCRdb's table is partial and in-frame only. The sample carries around 68,000 clones, approximately 89% recorded once. General study points: Siplizumab significantly reduced alloreactive sequences traceable to unstimulated CD4+ memory cells. Reactions containing siplizumab showed mappable alloreactive CD4+ clones averaging around 70% Treg-derived, versus roughly 30% in controls.

This chain joins TRBV7-2 and TRBJ2-4, with D maybe TRBD1 (6 bases). This TCR came from a human donor in good health. The sequencing sample was made of Tregs sorted from blood. The CDR3: CASSFDGRGRSIDIQYF. The CDR3 nucleotides are TGTGCCAGCAGCTTCGATGGCAGGGGAAGGTCTATAGACATTCAGTACTTC.